A selection of T cell receptor beta chains follows, all from one sample in a study of OX40 agonist ivuxolimab in advanced cancers. TCRdb's table, derived via immunoSEQ multiplex PCR, lists solely in-frame clones and lacks some. Here the sample spans tens of thousands of clones, approximately 83% being singletons. The sample consisted of CD4+ or CD8+ T cells sorted from blood, taken in a trial of the OX40 agonist ivuxolimab. The receptors originated from an adult with an advanced solid tumor such as melanoma, head and neck, liver or kidney cancer. Each CDR3 is given with its conserved first and last residue.

v_call cdr3_aa
TRBV28 CASSLRQGMADTQYF
TRBV6-5 CASSTDWANEQFF
TRBV4-1 CASSQDEGLPSLHF
TRBV9 CASSGTSGALNTGELFF
TRBV19 CASSIQGGNSPLHF
TRBV9 CASSVAGSSDTQYF
TRBV7-3 CASSSEGLNQFF
TRBV7-8 CASSLSLEGYGYTF
TRBV4-3 CASSHGSGERYTEAFF
TRBV6-5 CASSTGSAALGDYTF
TRBV5-1 CASSLEDSENTEAFF
TRBV5-5 CASSLDRVGQPQHF
TRBV6-6 CASSYFQDYEQYF
TRBV18 CASSGQGDGTQYF
TRBV7-3 CASRSNRAGGTEAFF
TRBV5-1 CASSRQTGNNEKLFF
TRBV4-2 CASSQEVTGGLNTEAFF
TRBV6-1 CASSGETNTEAFF
TRBV5-5 CASSLVQGGAGELFF
TRBV4-1 CASSQGVSHVGEQYF
TRBV7-2 CASSPRQVSTNYGYTF
TRBV5-6 CASSPRMTQNTEAFF
TRBV2 CASSSPGIYEQYF
TRBV6-6 CASSYYRSYGYTF
TRBV9 CASSVAFTGNTIYF
TRBV5-1 CASSLEPLDPTTEAFF
TRBV5-5 CASSRLAGFDSPLHF
TRBV5-5 CASSLVEIQFF
TRBV6-1 CASSEVGYQPQHF
TRBV6-5 CASSLVADTEAFF
TRBV6-5 CASSYSGPTKQYF
TRBV2 CASSSGQNYGYTF
TRBV6-5 CASSYVRQGKAFF
TRBV6-1 CASSVSGQGNSPLHF
TRBV27 CASSLSLALVAKNIQYF
TRBV13 CASSQGQGDIQYF
TRBV19 CASSMVPGIDTQYF
TRBV15 CATSPGTAGYTF
TRBV12-5 CASVLTVLGQRTGNTIYF
TRBV19 CASRIGADGYEQYF
TRBV29-1 CSVRQGRDTGELFF
TRBV6-1 CAGAGRPNYEQYF
TRBV7-9 CASSLRSSVNYGYTF
TRBV6-5 CASSYSRLANTEAFF
TRBV9 CASSPSVGDTRNYGYTF
TRBV10-3 CAISESWGPNGYTF
TRBV7-3 CASSLTGVGQGNYGYTF
TRBV2 CASSDAQVAGDTIYF
TRBV6-1 CASSDVRGTEAFF
TRBV4-3 CASSQALGGYSSTDTQYF
TRBV9 CASSEGQVNEKLFF
TRBV6-6 CASSWGGPTNEKLFF
TRBV19 CASSIAGGTYGYTF
TRBV28 CASGGYTF
TRBV5-1 CASSAGTGEVGELFF